This passage covers 17 T cell receptor beta chains from one sample sequenced in a study of T cells in Graves' hyperthyroidism and ophthalmopathy. Using RNA transcripts as the source, TCR beta CDR3 regions were amplified. Carried out on the TCR CDR3, a first-round RT-PCR used the HTBI primer set. TCRdb redid the calling of the multiplex PCR reads with MiXCR, one entry per CDR3 protein. Among more than 300,000 distinct CDR3 sequences, more than 11% were seen once, and the ten largest hold approximately 10%. Sequencing was carried out using blood. These receptors were obtained from a woman in her fifties or sixties with Graves' hyperthyroidism.

The CDR3: CATSILQVRVYGYTF. The CDR3 nucleotides read TGTGCCACCAGTATACTCCAAGTGAGGGTCTATGGCTACACCTTC. This rearrangement joins TRBV24-1 to TRBJ1-2; D not certain. The CDR3 contains 15 residues. Germline lookup yields CDR1 KGHDR and CDR2 SFDVKD. V gave up 6 bases and J gave up 4 bases, with 17 bases separating them.

This clonotype occurred many times. The V call is TRBV5-1, the J call TRBJ2-3, with D possibly matching TRBD1 (6 bases). Germline values: CDR1 SGHRS, CDR2 YFSETQ. The CDR3 sequence is 14 residues long. V was trimmed by 2 bases and J by 6 bases, leaving 13 bases between them. The CDR3 is CASSLGGVPDTQYF. The CDR3 DNA reads as TGCGCCAGCAGCTTAGGGGGAGTTCCCGATACGCAGTATTTT. Complete variable domain (other parts from reference TRBV5-1 and TRBJ2-3): KAGVTQTPRYLIKTRGQQVTLSCSPISGHRSVSWYQQTPGQGLQFLFEYFSETQRNKGNFPGRFSGRQFSNSRSEMNVSTLELGDSALYLCASSLGGVPDTQYFGPGTRLTVL.

This clonotype was counted at least ten times. The chain joins TRBV12-3 or TRBV12-4 to TRBJ2-1, with 16 bases aligning to TRBD2. V trimming: 6 bases; J trimming: 7 bases; junction bases outside the gene matches: 6. The CDR3 is 16 amino acids. The DNA for the CDR3 is TGTGCCAGCAGGGGGACTAGCGGGAGGGCCGGGAATGAGCAGTTCTTC. Translating it yields CASRGTSGRAGNEQFF.

This clonotype was found many times. The rearrangement links TRBV20-1 to TRBJ2-2, with D uncertain. With 2 bases removed from V and 5 bases from J, the gap between germline ends came to 9 bases. The CDR3 consists of 13 residues. Germline lookup yields CDR1 DFQATT and CDR2 SNEGSKA (reference sequence). CDR3 sequence: CSARPGGTGELFF. CDR3 coding DNA: TGCAGTGCTAGACCCGGTGGGACCGGGGAGCTGTTTTTT.

This clonotype showed up many times. The V gene is TRBV28, the J gene TRBJ1-5; D gene ambiguous. CDR3 length equals 15 residues. Between the trimmed V and J ends, which lost 8 bases and 0 bases, there was a span of 14 bases. The germline V gene has CDR1 MDHEN and CDR2 SYDVKM. The chain's CDR3 is CASEVIHNSNQPQHF. The CDR3 nucleotides are TGTGCCAGCGAGGTGATTCACAATAGCAATCAGCCCCAGCATTTT.

This clonotype was observed a handful of times. The chain links TRBV29-1 to TRBJ2-2; D remains unclear. This CDR3 spans 11 amino acids. Trimming took off 4 bases at V and 2 bases at J, with 2 bases between the two ends. The germline V gene encodes CDR1 SQVTM and CDR2 ANQGSEA. For the CDR3, the DNA is TGCAGCGTTGTTAACACCGGGGAGCTGTTTTTT. Translated, it gives CSVVNTGELFF.

This clonotype was recorded many times. The V and J genes are TRBV20-1 and TRBJ2-7; a weak D match, TRBD2 (5 bases). The length of the CDR3 is 13 residues. Looked up from germline, CDR1 is DFQATT and CDR2 is SNEGSKA (reference sequence). V was pared by 2 bases and J by 5 bases, with 13 bases between. The CDR3 region is CSARLDSRDEQYF. The CDR3 bases are TGCAGTGCTAGATTGGACTCCCGAGACGAGCAGTACTTC.

This clonotype was observed a handful of times. This sequence joins TRBV7-9 and TRBJ1-2; TRBD1 aligns across 7 bases. V gave up 5 bases and J gave up 2 bases; unmatched junction bases: 14. The germline gives CDR1 SEHNR, CDR2 FQNEAQ (reference sequence). The CDR3 has 17 amino acids. The DNA for the CDR3 is TGTGCCAGCAGCCAAGGTTCAGGGGGATATTCCAACTATGGCTACACCTTC. Amino acids: CASSQGSGGYSNYGYTF.

This clonotype appeared many times. The rearrangement links TRBV27 to TRBJ2-1, with a weak D call TRBD2 (5 bases). V gave up 2 bases and J gave up 4 bases, with 18 bases separating them. Looked up from germline, CDR1 is MNHEY and CDR2 is SMNVEV (reference sequence). This CDR3 comprises 17 residues. In nucleotides, the CDR3 is TGTGCCAGCAGTTTACGACCCTCGGCGCGGGTTTACAATGAGCAGTTCTTC. Translating it yields CASSLRPSARVYNEQFF.

The rearrangement joins TRBV24-1 to TRBJ1-1, with D uncertain. Trimming stripped 4 bases from V and 6 bases from J, with 8 bases between. The CDR3 spans 12 residues. Looked up from germline, CDR1 is KGHDR and CDR2 is SFDVKD. The CDR3 DNA sequence: TGTGCCACCAGTGACCGTAAATCTGAAGCTTTCTTT. Protein product: CATSDRKSEAFF.

This clonotype occurred a few times. The chain has TRBV6-5 and TRBJ2-3; the match to TRBD1 covers 7 bases. Looked up from germline, CDR1 is MNHEY and CDR2 is SVGAGI. This CDR3 has 14 amino acids. Germline trimming cut 2 bases from V and 4 bases from J; bases unmatched to any gene: 3. CDR3 DNA sequence: TGTGCCAGCAGTTACAAGGGGGCTCCAGATACGCAGTATTTT. It translates to CASSYKGAPDTQYF.

CDR3 loop: CASSLSLNTGELFF. CDR3 nucleotides: TGCGCCAGCAGCCTATCTTTGAACACCGGGGAGCTGTTTTTT. The chain combines TRBV4-1 with TRBJ2-2; no firm D call. The V gene lost 4 bases and the J gene lost 1 base, with 7 bases spanning the gap. This CDR3 has 14 amino acids. The germline V gene has CDR1 MGHRA and CDR2 YSYEKL.

This clonotype appeared a few times. This chain links TRBV7-2 with TRBJ1-5; 7 positions match TRBD1. This CDR3 is built from 15 residues. Germline CDR1 is SGHTA and CDR2 is FQGNSA. V was pared by 5 bases and J by 7 bases, with 11 bases of the junction left unmatched. The chain's CDR3 is CASSQSTGAGQPQHF. The CDR3, as DNA: TGTGCCAGCAGCCAATCAACAGGGGCAGGGCAGCCCCAGCATTTT.

This clonotype was recorded many times. The chain carries TRBV12-3 or TRBV12-4 and TRBJ2-1; the match to TRBD2 covers 9 bases. The CDR3 length is 15 residues. The trim removed 1 base at V and 14 bases at J, leaving 12 bases unmatched. CDR3 loop: CASSLVFSGSNRKFF. The DNA of the CDR3 is TGTGCCAGCAGTTTAGTCTTTAGCGGGAGTAACAGGAAGTTCTTC.

The sample holds many counts of this clonotype. The chain employs TRBV5-1 and TRBJ2-3; 10 nucleotides align to TRBD1. CDR1 SGHRS and CDR2 YFSETQ come from the germline V gene. J gave up 3 bases and V 7 bases, and 8 bases lay outside the gene matches. This CDR3 is built from 15 residues. This CDR3 is CASCRQGARTDTQYF. CDR3 DNA: TGCGCCAGCTGCAGACAGGGGGCGAGGACAGATACGCAGTATTTT.

This clonotype occurred a few times. One end of the junction varies from germline; a read error may be responsible. The chain combines TRBV4-2 with TRBJ1-4; D possibly corresponds to TRBD1 (6 bases). The length of the CDR3 is 15 residues. Germline CDR1 is LGHNA and CDR2 is YNFKEQ. CDR3 region: CASSQLGGAGEKPFF. CDR3 sequence (DNA): TGTGCCAGCAGCCAATTGGGGGGCGCAGGTGAAAAACCGTTTTTT.

This clonotype was seen at least ten times. The chain couples TRBV28 to TRBJ2-7; 7 nucleotides align to TRBD1. This CDR3 has 14 residues. Germline V gene sequence: CDR1 MDHEN, CDR2 SYDVKM. V shed 8 bases and J 5 bases; nucleotides not matched to a gene: 12. CDR3 DNA: TGTGCCAGCCTAGAAGCCGAGACAGGGAACGAGCAGTACTTC. Protein product: CASLEAETGNEQYF. The complete variable domain, with remaining parts taken from reference TRBV28 and TRBJ2-7, reads DVKVTQSSRYLVKRTGEKVFLECVQDMDHENMFWYRQDPGLGLRLIYFSYDVKMKEKGDIPEGYSVSREKKERFSLILESASTNQTSMYLCASLEAETGNEQYFGPGTRLTVT.